The T cell receptor beta chain under discussion was sequenced for a study of T cells in Graves' hyperthyroidism and ophthalmopathy. This clonotype came up many times. The antigen remains unidentified. One junction end does not reproduce the germline sequence, and a read error may be involved. TCR beta CDR3 regions were amplified from RNA. The primer set for the first-round RT-PCR of the TCR CDR3 was HTBI. TCRdb reprocessed the multiplex PCR reads via MiXCR and lists one record per CDR3 protein. The table records a few hundred thousand distinct CDR3 sequences, roughly 16% of them present only once. Study observations and caveats: Stable hyperthyroidism was told apart from ophthalmopathy by a model built on 13 V-J features. The blood repertoire included most of the expanded thyroid clonotypes above 0.001.

Any patient presenting with uncontrolled infection, other autoimmune disease, pregnancy or lactation was left out. Clinical symptoms, serum thyroxine, TRAb, thyroid ultrasound and orbital computed tomography established diagnosis. This sequence originates from a woman in her twenties or thirties with Graves' ophthalmopathy. What was sequenced was blood.

The CDR3 DNA is TGCGCCAGCAGCTTAGATTCCTCCTACGAGCAGTACTTC. This sequence encodes CASSLDSSYEQYF. The J gene is TRBJ2-7, the V gene TRBV7-8; D is unclear. Germline V lookup: CDR1 SGHVS, CDR2 FQNEAQ. The CDR3 loop spans 13 amino acids.